Each of the 25 T cell receptor beta chains below was sequenced from the same sample in a study of blood T cell repertoires in COVID-19 (TCRdb year 2020). Receptors were amplified or captured by the immunoSEQ multiplex PCR assay. TCRdb took this table from immuneACCESS and kept in-frame rearrangements with V and J called. Such tables lack part of the clones; where checked against another copy, unresolved V genes explain under half of the gap, and the rest is unexplained. The sample contains about 240,000 clones, about 84% of them found a single time. The ten largest clones capture around an eighth of the sample. Sequenced input: peripheral blood. The receptors shown here come from a man aged 80 or over with acute or convalescent COVID-19.

The chain recombines TRBV25-1 with TRBJ2-3, with 9 bases aligning to TRBD2. V lost 3 bases, J lost 2 bases, and 12 bases stayed unmatched. The CDR3 is 18 amino acids. From germline, CDR1 is MGHDK and CDR2 SYGVNS. For the CDR3, the DNA is TGTGCCAGCAGTGAGGGGCAGAGGGCGGGAGGGGTCACAGATACGCAGTATTTT. Protein sequence: CASSEGQRAGGVTDTQYF.

This chain joins TRBV5-1 and TRBJ2-5; D is perhaps TRBD2 (6 bases). The ends were cut back, 4 bases at V and 2 bases at J, with 12 bases in the middle. The CDR3 runs 14 residues. Germline V lookup: CDR1 SGHRS, CDR2 YFSETQ. CDR3 protein: CASSPGTQQETQYF. CDR3 coding DNA: TGCGCCAGCAGCCCCGGGACTCAACAAGAGACCCAGTACTTC. The entire variable domain, with the rest obtained from reference TRBV5-1 and TRBJ2-5, is as follows: KAGVTQTPRYLIKTRGQQVTLSCSPISGHRSVSWYQQTPGQGLQFLFEYFSETQRNKGNFPGRFSGRQFSNSRSEMNVSTLELGDSALYLCASSPGTQQETQYFGPGTRLLVL.

The chain employs TRBV18 and TRBJ1-2; 9 positions agree with TRBD1. CDR1 and CDR2 (germline): KGHSH, LQKENI. This CDR3 comprises 14 residues. V dropped 3 bases and J dropped 4; count of bases not matched to a gene: 3. DNA of the CDR3: TGTGCCAGCTCACCCGGGACAGGGATCTATGGCTACACCTTC. This translates into CASSPGTGIYGYTF.

The rearrangement uses TRBV4-3 and TRBJ1-2; the match to TRBD1 covers 10 bases. Trimming cost V 4 bases and J 1 base; bases outside gene matches: 3. The CDR3 totals 15 residues. Germline CDR1 and CDR2: LGHNA and YSLEER. The CDR3 is CASSRGTGDNYGYTF. CDR3 sequence (DNA): TGCGCCAGCAGCCGAGGGACAGGGGATAACTATGGCTACACCTTC.

The rearrangement uses TRBV3-1 (or the pseudogene TRBV3-2) and TRBJ1-6; D perhaps matches TRBD1 (5 bases). CDR3 size: 15 residues. V was trimmed by 0 bases and J by 7 bases, leaving 10 bases between them. CDR1 is LGHDT, CDR2 YNNKEL, per germline (reference sequence). As DNA, the CDR3 is TGTGCCAGCAGCCAAGATCAGGGCCCCAATTCACCCCTCCACTTT. Protein: CASSQDQGPNSPLHF.

The chain is built from TRBV19 and TRBJ1-2, with 7 bases that match TRBD1. The CDR3 length is 14 residues. Germline V gives CDR1 LNHDA, CDR2 SQIVND (reference sequence). The V gene end was trimmed by 5 bases and the J gene end by 4 bases; junction bases not matched to a gene: 7. CDR3 in DNA: TGTGCCAGTAGTGCGATACAGGGGACCTATGGCTACACCTTC. It codes for CASSAIQGTYGYTF.

With regard to this clone: Other DNA sequences in this sample translate to the same CDR3. The chain employs TRBV27 and TRBJ1-6; 7 bases align to TRBD1. Germline CDR1 reads MNHEY; CDR2 reads SMNVEV (reference sequence). With V trimmed by 3 bases and J by 6 bases, 5 bases remained unmatched. CDR3 length equals 15 residues. The DNA of the CDR3 is TGTGCCAGCAGTTTGCGACAGGGCCTTAATTCACCCCTCCACTTT. It yields the protein CASSLRQGLNSPLHF.

The chain links TRBV28 to TRBJ1-1; 8 bases are a match to TRBD1. CDR1 and CDR2 (germline): MDHEN, SYDVKM. Trimming took 1 base from V and 5 from J; bases not matched to a gene: 9. This CDR3 has 16 residues. CDR3 bases: TGTGCCAGCAGTTTATCGTTCGGCAGGGGGCGGACTGAAGCTTTCTTT. This gives the protein CASSLSFGRGRTEAFF.

The chain is built from TRBV5-6 and TRBJ2-3; TRBD1 aligns across 8 bases. V lost 5 bases, J lost 2 bases, and 13 bases stayed unmatched. Looked up from germline, CDR1 is SGHDT and CDR2 is YYEEEE. The CDR3 covers 17 residues. CDR3 loop: CASSRGGTGKNTDTQYF. CDR3 sequence (DNA): TGTGCCAGCAGTCGTGGAGGGACAGGCAAAAACACAGATACGCAGTATTTT.

J is TRBJ1-4 and V is TRBV9; the D gene is possibly TRBD1 (5 bases). The CDR3 covers 14 residues. Looked up from germline, CDR1 is SGDLS and CDR2 is YYNGEE. The V end lost 0 bases, the J end lost 7 bases, and 10 bases lay between the germline ends. CDR3 residues: CASSVEGRREKLFF. CDR3 in DNA: TGTGCCAGCAGCGTAGAGGGGCGGCGTGAAAAACTGTTTTTT.

The chain recombines TRBV7-3 with TRBJ1-1; TRBD1 agrees at 9 bases. The V gene's germline CDR1 is SGHTA and CDR2 FQGTGA. V lost 5 bases, J lost 1 base, and 5 bases stayed unmatched. The CDR3 has 15 residues. The CDR3 DNA reads as TGTGCCAGCAGCATGCTGACAGGGGGGAACACTGAAGCTTTCTTT. It encodes CASSMLTGGNTEAFF. Variable domain in full (rest from reference TRBV7-3 and TRBJ1-1): GAGVSQTPSNKVTEKGKYVELRCDPISGHTALYWYRQSLGQGPEFLIYFQGTGAADDSGLPNDRFFAVRPEGSVSTLKIQRTERGDSAVYLCASSMLTGGNTEAFFGQGTRLTVV.

The chain joins TRBV6-5 to TRBJ1-3; tentatively, D is TRBD1 (5 bases). Germline lookup yields CDR1 MNHEY and CDR2 SVGAGI. The length of the CDR3 is 15 residues. V gave up 5 bases and J gave up 8 bases, with 19 bases separating them. The chain's CDR3 is CASSNSETAVDTIYF. The CDR3, as DNA: TGTGCCAGCAGTAATTCCGAGACAGCAGTGGACACCATATATTTT.

This clone appeared once. The J gene is TRBJ2-7, the V gene TRBV18; 7 nucleotides align to TRBD1. This CDR3 has 14 amino acids. Germline trimming cut 0 bases from V and 2 bases from J; bases unmatched to any gene: 1. Per germline, CDR1 KGHSH and CDR2 LQKENI. The CDR3 loop is CASSPPDRTYEQYF. CDR3 nucleotides: TGTGCCAGCTCACCACCGGACAGGACCTACGAGCAGTACTTC.

The rearrangement uses TRBV3-1 (or the pseudogene TRBV3-2) and TRBJ1-3; 8 nucleotides match TRBD1. After removal of 2 bases from V and 6 bases from J, the junction contained 3 bases not matched to a gene. The CDR3 covers 14 residues. Germline assignment: CDR1 LGHDT and CDR2 YNNKEL (reference sequence). The CDR3 region is CASSQRGQENTIYF. CDR3 DNA: TGTGCCAGCAGCCAACGGGGACAGGAAAACACCATATATTTT.

CDR3 DNA: TGCGCCAGCAGCTGGGCGGGGACCTACGAGCAGTACTTC. Translated: CASSWAGTYEQYF. The chain links TRBV5-1 to TRBJ2-7, with D perhaps matching TRBD2 (6 bases). This CDR3 contains 13 residues. Deletions cut 3 bases from V and 2 bases from J, with 9 bases between. CDR1 is SGHRS, CDR2 YFSETQ, per germline.

The chain combines TRBV5-4 with TRBJ2-5; 7 positions agree with TRBD2. The CDR3 consists of 15 residues. V gave up 4 bases and J gave up 5 bases; unmatched junction bases: 11. The germline CDR1 and CDR2 sequences are SGHNT and YYREEE (reference sequence). The CDR3 protein is CASSLGPRGEETQYF. The CDR3 region has the DNA TGTGCCAGCAGCCTGGGACCCCGGGGGGAGGAGACCCAGTACTTC.

This clone was seen only a few times. The chain joins TRBV6-1 to TRBJ1-2, with 7 bases identical to TRBD1. J was trimmed by 4 bases and V by 1 base; bases with no gene match: 3. CDR3 size: 14 residues. Germline CDR1 MNHNS, CDR2 SASEGT. The CDR3 DNA follows: TGTGCCAGCAGTGAAGAGGGACAGTTCTATGGCTACACCTTC. Its translation is CASSEEGQFYGYTF.

The table lists this clone with a few counts. The gene calls are TRBV9 and TRBJ2-7; 7 nucleotides align to TRBD2. The V and J ends lost 0 bases and 1 base, in that order; junction bases with no gene match: 13. The CDR3 sequence is 18 residues long. Per the germline V gene, CDR1 is SGDLS and CDR2 is YYNGEE. The CDR3 DNA follows: TGTGCCAGCAGCGTAGAAGTTGGGGGAGGGGTTGGGTCCTACGAGCAGTACTTC. This encodes CASSVEVGGGVGSYEQYF. The complete variable domain, with remaining parts taken from reference TRBV9 and TRBJ2-7, reads DSGVTQTPKHLITATGQRVTLRCSPRSGDLSVYWYQQSLDQGLQFLIQYYNGEERAKGNILERFSAQQFPDLHSELNLSSLELGDSALYFCASSVEVGGGVGSYEQYFGPGTRLTVT.

The chain joins TRBV18 to TRBJ1-5, with 8 bases matching TRBD1. The CDR3 is 17 amino acids. From germline, CDR1 is KGHSH and CDR2 LQKENI. The junction had 12 bases not matched to a gene; V was cut back by 5 bases and J by 3 bases. CDR3 loop: CASSALSGQGLNQPQHF. CDR3 sequence (DNA): TGTGCCAGCTCAGCACTCTCAGGACAGGGACTCAATCAGCCCCAGCATTTT.

The CDR3 nucleotides read TGTGCCAGCAGCTTCCGGACCCGGGGTGAAAAACTGTTTTTT. Protein sequence: CASSFRTRGEKLFF. This chain connects TRBV5-5 to TRBJ1-4, with no clear D. CDR3 length: 14 residues. CDR1 SGHKS and CDR2 YYEKEE come from the germline V gene (reference sequence). V dropped 2 bases and J dropped 7 bases, with 12 bases sitting between them. Looking up the rest from reference TRBV5-5 and TRBJ1-4 gives the full variable domain: DAGVTQSPTHLIKTRGQQVTLRCSPISGHKSVSWYQQVLGQGPQFIFQYYEKEERGRGNFPDRFSARQFPNYSSELNVNALLLGDSALYLCASSFRTRGEKLFFGSGTQLSVL.

The chain employs TRBV5-4 and TRBJ2-1; 8 bases map to TRBD1. The CDR3 runs to 15 residues. Germline-derived CDR1 and CDR2 are SGHNT and YYREEE (reference sequence). With 2 bases clipped from V and 3 bases from J, the junction kept 4 bases outside the gene matches. The CDR3 sequence: CASSFRQGIYNEQFF. The CDR3, as DNA: TGTGCCAGCAGCTTTAGACAGGGGATCTACAATGAGCAGTTCTTC.

This CDR3 reads CASSPQGGYYEQYF. The CDR3 DNA reads TGTGCCAGCAGCCCACAGGGGGGGTACTACGAGCAGTACTTC. This sequence joins TRBV7-2 and TRBJ2-7; TRBD1 might be the D (8 bases). This CDR3 is 14 amino acids long. With 5 bases removed from V and 3 bases from J, the gap between germline ends came to 14 bases. CDR1 SGHTA and CDR2 FQGNSA come from the germline V gene.

J is TRBJ1-1 and V is TRBV6-4; 7 bases map to TRBD1. The germline V gene encodes CDR1 MRHNA and CDR2 SNTAGT. The CDR3 sequence is 13 residues long. Germline trimming cut 7 bases from V and 1 base from J; bases unmatched to any gene: 3. CDR3 sequence reads: CASKGAGNTEAFF. The CDR3 bases are TGTGCCAGCAAGGGGGCAGGGAACACTGAAGCTTTCTTT.

This clone was detected a few times. DNA for the CDR3: TGTGCCAGTAGTACTCGACAGGGTGCATCTCAGCCCCAGCATTTT. It specifies CASSTRQGASQPQHF. The J gene is TRBJ1-5, the V gene TRBV19; 7 nucleotides line up with TRBD1. This CDR3 contains 15 residues. The germline CDR1 and CDR2 sequences are LNHDA and SQIVND (reference sequence). V trimming: 4 bases; J trimming: 6 bases; junction bases outside the gene matches: 9.

This clone appeared a single time. V is TRBV10-1 and J is TRBJ1-6; D not certain. Between the trimmed V and J ends, which lost 9 bases and 12 bases, there was a span of 6 bases. The V gene's germline CDR1 is WNHNN and CDR2 SYGVQD (reference sequence). CDR3 length: 9 amino acids. DNA for the CDR3: TGCGCCAGGGCAGGACCCCTCCACTTT. This sequence encodes CARAGPLHF.